These T cell receptor beta chains were read from a single sample in a study of blood T cells in healthy people across ages. TCRdb re-analysed the 5' RACE reads in MiXCR, keeping a single row per CDR3 protein. The sample lists hundreds of thousands of distinct CDR3 sequences; around 34% were seen once. The specimen sequenced was blood. The receptors were sampled from a man aged 18 to 30 in good health. Each CDR3 is given without its conserved first and last residue.

v_call | cdr3_aa
TRBV7-2 | ASSLARDSYQPQH
TRBV25-1 | ASSERGQRPGELF
TRBV28 | ASSLWGQLNEKLF
TRBV10-3 | AATGRTYEQY
TRBV7-9 | ASSVSRNYGYT
TRBV27 | ASSEGAVGEQY
TRBV20-1 | SARDPPGLAGGFPYERY
TRBV4-1 | ASSQEAVGANVLT
TRBV7-9 | ASSKGGTASLSGANVLT
TRBV6-1 | ASSEAGDRNKNYGYT
TRBV6-1 | ASTAESSVGTGELF
TRBV29-1 | SVARGSNEQY
TRBV29-1 | SVEGMRGRGYGYT
TRBV20-1 | SARDLENGYT
TRBV2 | ASGLAGGEDTQY
TRBV2 | ASLGRGETQY
TRBV10-3 | AISVSRTARSYEQY
TRBV13 | ASSLEEGATDTQY
TRBV6-6 | ASTPKRILDEKLF
TRBV9 | ASSVGGGGNSPLH
TRBV10-3 | AISGTGGYNEQF
TRBV14 | ASSPITDGRGSPLH
TRBV21-1 | ASSNDCGLETQY
TRBV10-1 | ASSESGLHPEDTQY
TRBV16 | ASSLGDVTDTQY
TRBV27 | ASIPVGGITDTQY
TRBV18 | ASSPRPGTYEQY
TRBV20-1 | SARGEGDTEAF
TRBV12-3/TRBV12-4 | ASSLTGDEKLF
TRBV20-1 | SAPAASGVNIQY
TRBV6-6 | ASSSPGGAANYGYT
TRBV4-2 | ASSQGEGYNSPLH
TRBV7-7 | ASSLDGLTDTQY
TRBV30 | AWSPGRRDYGYT
TRBV7-2 | ASSLTGIQADTQY
TRBV19 | ASSTQGYEQF
TRBV20-1 | SAPGRYEQY
TRBV7-9 | ASSISTGEQY
TRBV7-2 | ASSSDRGAADTQY
TRBV20-1 | SARETGGGTETQF
TRBV4-1 | AGSSHPRQNTEAF
TRBV9 | ASSVSGGVADTQY
TRBV5-1 | ASSPRILDSAAGNTIY
TRBV5-5 | ASSPTSIANYGYT
TRBV5-1 | ASSLDYQQETQY
TRBV20-1 | SAPSIRGVRIYGYT
TRBV2 | ASRVTGPHSYEQY
TRBV10-3 | AIRSSGTGVYNEQY
TRBV5-1 | ASSLGQEGDTQY
TRBV20-1 | SAQRGGRGDTQY
TRBV5-6 | ASSATQGRGTQY
TRBV7-2 | ASSVGLAGSRSYNEQY
TRBV19 | ASSRTPIDEQY
TRBV3-1 | ASSQDFALEAF